Listed below are T cell receptor beta chains from one sample, sequenced in a study of monozygotic twins with inflammatory bowel disease. TCRdb reworked the 5' RACE reads into one entry per CDR3 protein, no DNA. This sample's clone table lists about 200,000 distinct CDR3 sequences. The material sequenced was blood. These TCRs come from a human donor with ulcerative colitis or Crohn's disease, or a healthy co-twin of an affected twin (not recorded which). The CDR3 runs from the conserved cysteine through the conserved F or W. Fields, in order: V gene, J gene, CDR3 protein.

v_call: TRBV7-3; j_call: TRBJ2-3; cdr3_aa: CASSLESGRTQYF
v_call: TRBV6-5; j_call: TRBJ2-5; cdr3_aa: CASSYDRAGETQYF
v_call: TRBV15; j_call: TRBJ2-3; cdr3_aa: CATSRGNGGTDTQYF
v_call: TRBV6-5; j_call: TRBJ2-7; cdr3_aa: CASSYRDSTYEQYF
v_call: TRBV6-2/TRBV6-3; j_call: TRBJ1-5; cdr3_aa: CASSYSQGVGQPQHF
v_call: TRBV20-1; j_call: TRBJ2-1; cdr3_aa: CSARVPGAGNEQFF
v_call: TRBV12-3/TRBV12-4; j_call: TRBJ2-1; cdr3_aa: CASSRNTGRPYNEQFF
v_call: TRBV30; j_call: TRBJ2-2; cdr3_aa: CAWRETGELFF
v_call: TRBV12-3/TRBV12-4; j_call: TRBJ1-3; cdr3_aa: CASSPLQGAVGNTIYF
v_call: TRBV29-1; j_call: TRBJ2-7; cdr3_aa: CSVEVEETSGSYEQYF
v_call: TRBV5-1; j_call: TRBJ1-2; cdr3_aa: CASSYEGQGRFAHGYTF
v_call: TRBV5-1; j_call: TRBJ2-6; cdr3_aa: CASSWRLAGAGANVLTF
v_call: TRBV6-2/TRBV6-3; j_call: TRBJ2-3; cdr3_aa: CASSYSSGGTDTQYF
v_call: TRBV7-8; j_call: TRBJ1-4; cdr3_aa: CASSPQGPPTTNEKLFF
v_call: TRBV12-3/TRBV12-4; j_call: TRBJ2-5; cdr3_aa: CASSLSGVGAQYF
v_call: TRBV11-1; j_call: TRBJ1-1; cdr3_aa: CASSLSEGNGNTEAFF
v_call: TRBV6-2/TRBV6-3; j_call: TRBJ2-7; cdr3_aa: CASSYGAAMTYEQYF
v_call: TRBV4-1; j_call: TRBJ2-7; cdr3_aa: CASSQVETYEQYF
v_call: TRBV20-1; j_call: TRBJ2-7; cdr3_aa: CSAKREGSAEQYF
v_call: TRBV20-1; j_call: TRBJ2-5; cdr3_aa: CSAPGQAFGETQYF
v_call: TRBV6-2/TRBV6-3; j_call: TRBJ1-1; cdr3_aa: CASSYGQNTEAFF
v_call: TRBV27; j_call: TRBJ2-1; cdr3_aa: CASSLSGLAAYNEQFF
v_call: TRBV12-3/TRBV12-4; j_call: TRBJ2-7; cdr3_aa: CASSLRTVPSYEQYF
v_call: TRBV20-1; j_call: TRBJ2-7; cdr3_aa: CSARVLAPYEQYF
v_call: TRBV6-1; j_call: TRBJ2-1; cdr3_aa: CASSEFEVSSYNEQFF
v_call: TRBV27; j_call: TRBJ1-2; cdr3_aa: CASSSVDRERGYTF
v_call: TRBV10-3; j_call: TRBJ2-3; cdr3_aa: CAISDLGGGDGDTQYF
v_call: TRBV20-1; j_call: TRBJ1-5; cdr3_aa: CSARSGTGEHQPQHF
v_call: TRBV6-2/TRBV6-3; j_call: TRBJ2-1; cdr3_aa: CASRPNLLAGNYYNEQFF
v_call: TRBV30; j_call: TRBJ1-1; cdr3_aa: CAWAPGRFEAFF
v_call: TRBV25-1; j_call: TRBJ1-6; cdr3_aa: CASSEQASYNSPLHF